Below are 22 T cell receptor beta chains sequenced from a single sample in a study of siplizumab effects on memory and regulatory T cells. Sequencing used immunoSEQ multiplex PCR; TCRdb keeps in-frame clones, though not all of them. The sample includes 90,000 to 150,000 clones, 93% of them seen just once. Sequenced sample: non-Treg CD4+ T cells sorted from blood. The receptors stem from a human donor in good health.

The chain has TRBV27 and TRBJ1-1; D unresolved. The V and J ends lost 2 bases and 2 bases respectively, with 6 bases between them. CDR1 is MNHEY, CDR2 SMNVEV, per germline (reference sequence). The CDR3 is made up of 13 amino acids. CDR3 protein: CASSLGQNTEAFF. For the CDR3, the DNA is TGTGCCAGCAGTTTAGGGCAAAACACTGAAGCTTTCTTT.

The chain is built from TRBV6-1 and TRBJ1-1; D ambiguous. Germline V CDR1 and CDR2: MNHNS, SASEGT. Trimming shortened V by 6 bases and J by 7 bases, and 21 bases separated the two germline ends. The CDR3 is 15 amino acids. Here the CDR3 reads CASSNPREVLSEAFF. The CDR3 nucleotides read TGTGCCAGCAGCAACCCCCGAGAGGTCCTCAGTGAAGCTTTCTTT.

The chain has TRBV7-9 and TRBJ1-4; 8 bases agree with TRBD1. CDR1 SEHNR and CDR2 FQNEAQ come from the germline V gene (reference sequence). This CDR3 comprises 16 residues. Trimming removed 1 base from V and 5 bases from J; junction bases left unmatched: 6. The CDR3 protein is CASSLGGTGGNEKLFF. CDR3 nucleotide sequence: TGTGCCAGCAGCTTAGGCGGGACAGGCGGAAATGAAAAACTGTTTTTT.

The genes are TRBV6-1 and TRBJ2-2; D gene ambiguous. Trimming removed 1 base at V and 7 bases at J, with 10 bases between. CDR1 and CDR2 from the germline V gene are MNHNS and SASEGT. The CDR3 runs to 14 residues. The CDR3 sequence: CASSEVRVVGELFF. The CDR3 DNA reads TGTGCCAGCAGTGAAGTTCGGGTGGTCGGGGAGCTGTTTTTT.

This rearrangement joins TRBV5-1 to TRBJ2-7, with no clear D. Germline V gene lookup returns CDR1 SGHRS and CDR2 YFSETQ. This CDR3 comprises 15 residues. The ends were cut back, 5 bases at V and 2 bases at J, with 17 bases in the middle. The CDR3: CASSQGPMSTYEQYF. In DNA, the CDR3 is TGCGCCAGCAGTCAAGGACCGATGAGTACCTACGAGCAGTACTTC.

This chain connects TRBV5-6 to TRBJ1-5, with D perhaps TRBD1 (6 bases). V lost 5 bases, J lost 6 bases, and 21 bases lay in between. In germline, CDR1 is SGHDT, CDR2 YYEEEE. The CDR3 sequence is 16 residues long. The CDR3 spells CASRHTGTIEAQPQHF. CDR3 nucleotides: TGTGCCAGCAGACACACCGGGACAATTGAGGCTCAGCCCCAGCATTTT.

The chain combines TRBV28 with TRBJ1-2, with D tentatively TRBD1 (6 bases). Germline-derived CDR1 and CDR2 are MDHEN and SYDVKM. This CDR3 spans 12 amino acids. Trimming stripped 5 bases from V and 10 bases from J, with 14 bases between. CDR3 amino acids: CASSQTGLAYTF. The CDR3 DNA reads TGTGCCAGCAGTCAAACAGGGTTGGCCTACACCTTC.

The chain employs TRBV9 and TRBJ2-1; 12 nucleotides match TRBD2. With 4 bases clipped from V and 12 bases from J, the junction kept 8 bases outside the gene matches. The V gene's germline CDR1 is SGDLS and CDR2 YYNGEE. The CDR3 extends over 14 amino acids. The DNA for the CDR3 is TGTGCCAGCAGCCCGCGGACTAGCGGGGAAAGGCAGTTCTTC. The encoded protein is CASSPRTSGERQFF.

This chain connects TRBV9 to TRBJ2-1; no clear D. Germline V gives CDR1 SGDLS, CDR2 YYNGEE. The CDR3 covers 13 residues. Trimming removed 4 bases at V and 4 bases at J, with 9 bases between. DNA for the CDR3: TGTGCCAGCAGCCCATCTGAATACAATGAGCAGTTCTTC. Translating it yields CASSPSEYNEQFF.

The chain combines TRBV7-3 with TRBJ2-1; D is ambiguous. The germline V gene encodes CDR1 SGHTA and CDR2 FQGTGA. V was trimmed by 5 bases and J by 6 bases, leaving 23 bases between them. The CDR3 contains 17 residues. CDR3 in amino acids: CASSLLSVPLMFNEQFF. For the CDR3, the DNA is TGTGCCAGCAGCCTCTTGTCGGTGCCCCTTATGTTCAATGAGCAGTTCTTC.

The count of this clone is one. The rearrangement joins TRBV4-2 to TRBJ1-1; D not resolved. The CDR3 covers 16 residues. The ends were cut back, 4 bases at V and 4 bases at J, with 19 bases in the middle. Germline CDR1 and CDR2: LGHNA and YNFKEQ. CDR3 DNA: TGTGCCAGCAGCCGCGTAATGGGAGCGGGCGGCACTGAAGCTTTCTTT. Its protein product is CASSRVMGAGGTEAFF.

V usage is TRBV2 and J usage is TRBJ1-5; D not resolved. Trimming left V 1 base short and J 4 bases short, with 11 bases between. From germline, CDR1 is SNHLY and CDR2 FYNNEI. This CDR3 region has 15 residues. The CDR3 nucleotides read TGTGCCAGCAGTGAAGAGGGCGACAATAATCAGCCCCAGCATTTT. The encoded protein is CASSEEGDNNQPQHF.

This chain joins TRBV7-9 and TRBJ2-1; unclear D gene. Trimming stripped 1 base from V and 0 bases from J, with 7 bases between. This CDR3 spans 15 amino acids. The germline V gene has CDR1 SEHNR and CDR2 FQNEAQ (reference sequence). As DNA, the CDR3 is TGTGCCAGCAGCTTAGGACCAATCTCCTACAATGAGCAGTTCTTC. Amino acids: CASSLGPISYNEQFF.

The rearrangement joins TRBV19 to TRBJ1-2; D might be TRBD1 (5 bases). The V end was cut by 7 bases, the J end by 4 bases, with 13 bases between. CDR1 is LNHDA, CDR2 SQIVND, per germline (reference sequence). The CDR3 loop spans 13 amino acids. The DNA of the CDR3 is TGTGCCAGTACACGGGACGCAATCTATGGCTACACCTTC. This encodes CASTRDAIYGYTF.

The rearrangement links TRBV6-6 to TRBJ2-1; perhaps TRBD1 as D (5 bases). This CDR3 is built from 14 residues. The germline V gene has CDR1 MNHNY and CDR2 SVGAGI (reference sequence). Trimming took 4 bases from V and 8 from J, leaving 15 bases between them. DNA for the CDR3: TGTGCCAGCAGTTCCAGGGTCAAGTGGGATGAGCAGTTCTTC. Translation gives CASSSRVKWDEQFF.

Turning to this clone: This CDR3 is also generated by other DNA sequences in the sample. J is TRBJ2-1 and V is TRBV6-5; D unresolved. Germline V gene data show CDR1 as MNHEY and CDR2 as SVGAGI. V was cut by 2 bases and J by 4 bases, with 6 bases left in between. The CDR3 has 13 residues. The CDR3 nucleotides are TGTGCCAGCAGTTACGGCTTATACAATGAGCAGTTCTTC. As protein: CASSYGLYNEQFF.

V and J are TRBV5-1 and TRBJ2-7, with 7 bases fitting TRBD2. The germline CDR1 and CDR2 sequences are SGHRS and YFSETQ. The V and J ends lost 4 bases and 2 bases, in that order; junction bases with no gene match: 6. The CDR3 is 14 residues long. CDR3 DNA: TGCGCCAGCAGCGCGGGGGACGGCCCCTACGAGCAGTACTTC. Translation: CASSAGDGPYEQYF.

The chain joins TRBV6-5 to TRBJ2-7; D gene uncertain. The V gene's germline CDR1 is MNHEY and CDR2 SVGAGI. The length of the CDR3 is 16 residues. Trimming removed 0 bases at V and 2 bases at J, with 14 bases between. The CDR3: CASSYSTNGKTYEQYF. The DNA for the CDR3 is TGTGCCAGCAGTTACTCGACAAATGGGAAAACCTACGAGCAGTACTTC.

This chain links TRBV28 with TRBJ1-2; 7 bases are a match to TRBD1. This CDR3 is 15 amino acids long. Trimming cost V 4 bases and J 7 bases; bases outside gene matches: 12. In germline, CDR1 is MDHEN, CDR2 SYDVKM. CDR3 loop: CASSYSPQGVLGYTF. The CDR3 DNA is TGTGCCAGCAGTTACTCCCCCCAGGGGGTTCTTGGCTACACCTTC.

DNA of the CDR3: TGCGCCAGCAGTGAAAGGGTCAACTATGGCTACACCTTC. This codes for CASSERVNYGYTF. The V and J genes are TRBV5-1 and TRBJ1-2; D is uncertain. This CDR3 is 13 amino acids long. Trimming took 5 bases from V and 2 from J, leaving 10 bases between them. The germline gives CDR1 SGHRS, CDR2 YFSETQ. The full variable domain, rest sourced from reference TRBV5-1 and TRBJ1-2, is KAGVTQTPRYLIKTRGQQVTLSCSPISGHRSVSWYQQTPGQGLQFLFEYFSETQRNKGNFPGRFSGRQFSNSRSEMNVSTLELGDSALYLCASSERVNYGYTFGSGTRLTVV.

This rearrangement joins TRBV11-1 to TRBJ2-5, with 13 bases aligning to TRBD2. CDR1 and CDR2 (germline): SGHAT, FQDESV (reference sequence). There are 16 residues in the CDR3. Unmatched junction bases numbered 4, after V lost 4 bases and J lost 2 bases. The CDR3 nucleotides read TGTGCCAGCAGCTCACAACTAGCGGGGGGGCAAGAGACCCAGTACTTC. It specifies CASSSQLAGGQETQYF.

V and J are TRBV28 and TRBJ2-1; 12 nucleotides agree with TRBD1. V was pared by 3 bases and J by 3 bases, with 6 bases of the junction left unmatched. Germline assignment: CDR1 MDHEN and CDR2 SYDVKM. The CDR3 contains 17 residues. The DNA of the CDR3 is TGTGCCAGCAGTTTTCCCGGGACAGGGGGCGGCTACAATGAGCAGTTCTTC. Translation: CASSFPGTGGGYNEQFF. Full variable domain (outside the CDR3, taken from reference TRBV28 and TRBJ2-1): DVKVTQSSRYLVKRTGEKVFLECVQDMDHENMFWYRQDPGLGLRLIYFSYDVKMKEKGDIPEGYSVSREKKERFSLILESASTNQTSMYLCASSFPGTGGGYNEQFFGPGTRLTVL.